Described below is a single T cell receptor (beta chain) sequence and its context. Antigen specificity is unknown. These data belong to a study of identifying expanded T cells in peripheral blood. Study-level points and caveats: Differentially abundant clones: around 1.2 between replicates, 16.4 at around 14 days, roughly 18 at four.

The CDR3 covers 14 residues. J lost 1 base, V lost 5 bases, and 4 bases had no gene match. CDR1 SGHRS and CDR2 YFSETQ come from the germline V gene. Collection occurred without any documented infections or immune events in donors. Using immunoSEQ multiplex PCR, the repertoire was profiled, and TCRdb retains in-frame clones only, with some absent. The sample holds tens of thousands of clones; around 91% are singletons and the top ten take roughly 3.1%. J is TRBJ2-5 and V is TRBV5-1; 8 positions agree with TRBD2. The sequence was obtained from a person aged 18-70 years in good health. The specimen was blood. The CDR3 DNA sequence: TGCGCCAGCAGTTCTCGGGGGGGCCAAGAGACCCAGTACTTC. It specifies CASSSRGGQETQYF.